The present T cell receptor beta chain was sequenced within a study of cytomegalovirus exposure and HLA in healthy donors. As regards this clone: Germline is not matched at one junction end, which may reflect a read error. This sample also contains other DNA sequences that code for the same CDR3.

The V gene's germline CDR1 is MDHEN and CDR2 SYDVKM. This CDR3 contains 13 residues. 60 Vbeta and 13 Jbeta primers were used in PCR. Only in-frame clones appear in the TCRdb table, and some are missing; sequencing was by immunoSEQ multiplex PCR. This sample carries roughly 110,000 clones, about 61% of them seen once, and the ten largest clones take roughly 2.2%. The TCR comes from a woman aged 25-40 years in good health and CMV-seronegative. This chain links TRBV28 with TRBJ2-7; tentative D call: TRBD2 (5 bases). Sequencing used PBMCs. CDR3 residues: CASSLVGGYEQYF. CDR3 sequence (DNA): TGCGCCAGCAGTTTGGTAGGAGGATACGAGCAGTACTTC.